What follows are 10 T cell receptor beta chains derived from one specimen sequenced in a study of glioma-infiltrating T cells. Amplification of TCR alpha and beta CDR3 regions from RNA used iRepertoire nested multiplex PCR. MiXCR, applied by TCRdb to the multiplex PCR reads, yields one record per CDR3 protein. The sample has about 140,000 distinct CDR3 sequences, around 40% seen once. Specimen: glioma tissue, nonneoplastic brain tissue, or PBMCs (not recorded which). Receptors originate from a human donor with low-grade glioma or glioblastoma, undergoing nonglioma brain surgery, or in good health (not recorded which).

On this clonotype itself: One end of the junction is discordant with germline, which a read error may explain. V usage is TRBV20-1 and J usage is TRBJ1-1; weak D call: TRBD1 (5 bases). Germline V gives CDR1 DFQATT, CDR2 SNEGSKA (reference sequence). The CDR3 has 13 amino acids. DNA of the CDR3: TGCAGTGCTAGTGCAAATATGGACACTGAAGCTCTCTTT. Translated, it gives CSASANMDTEALF.

This clonotype has more than one count but fewer than ten. The V call is TRBV19, the J call TRBJ2-1; no firm D call. Germline V gives CDR1 LNHDA, CDR2 SQIVND (reference sequence). V was trimmed by 0 bases and J by 3 bases, leaving 3 bases between them. CDR3 length: 13 amino acids. DNA for the CDR3: TGTGCCAGTAGTATAGAGTACTACAATGAGCAGTTCTTC. Translating gives CASSIEYYNEQFF.

This chain joins TRBV7-2 and TRBJ2-1; 9 bases are a match to TRBD2. The CDR3 is 15 residues long. The germline CDR1 and CDR2 sequences are SGHTA and FQGNSA. With V trimmed by 3 bases and J by 9 bases, 9 bases remained unmatched. The CDR3 protein is CASSFRGRGRGEQFF. The CDR3 DNA reads as TGTGCCAGCAGCTTTCGCGGGAGGGGACGGGGTGAGCAGTTCTTC.

In the case of this clonotype: At one of its ends the junction is not consistent with the germline gene, which may arise from a read error. The V gene is TRBV5-4, the J gene TRBJ2-5; 11 bases are a match to TRBD1. In germline, CDR1 is SGHNT, CDR2 YYREEE (reference sequence). This CDR3 is built from 13 residues. As DNA, the CDR3 is TGTGCCCGCAGCCCGGGGACAGGGGGGACCCAGTACTTC. Protein sequence: CARSPGTGGTQYF.

This clonotype was seen ten or more times. The V and J genes are TRBV27 and TRBJ1-1; D is ambiguous. V was clipped by 3 bases and J by 1 base, with 6 bases between them. Germline-derived CDR1 and CDR2 are MNHEY and SMNVEV (reference sequence). This CDR3 is 13 amino acids long. CDR3 sequence: CASSFGQNTEAFF. CDR3 coding DNA: TGTGCCAGCAGTTTCGGGCAGAACACTGAAGCTTTCTTT.

This chain connects TRBV25-1 to TRBJ2-1, with unresolved D. The V end lost 1 base, the J end lost 7 bases, and 8 bases lay between the germline ends. The CDR3 is 13 residues long. Germline V gene data show CDR1 as MGHDK and CDR2 as SYGVNS. CDR3 sequence reads: CASSELGGNEQFF. The CDR3 region has the DNA TGTGCCAGCAGTGAATTGGGCGGTAATGAGCAGTTCTTC. Filled out from reference TRBV25-1 and TRBJ2-1, the complete variable domain reads EADIYQTPRYLVIGTGKKITLECSQTMGHDKMYWYQQDPGMELHLIHYSYGVNSTEKGDLSSESTVSRIRTEHFPLTLESARPSHTSQYLCASSELGGNEQFFGPGTRLTVL.

The rearrangement uses TRBV19 and TRBJ2-7; 7 bases match TRBD2. The CDR3 loop spans 15 amino acids. Germline CDR1 is LNHDA and CDR2 is SQIVND (reference sequence). The V and J ends lost 6 bases and 0 bases, in that order; junction bases with no gene match: 8. DNA of the CDR3: TGTGCCAGTAGGTCCCGGGCTAGCGGCTCCTACGAGCAGTACTTC. It specifies CASRSRASGSYEQYF.

Points on this clonotype: Sequence at one end of the junction differs from germline and may be a read error. The chain uses TRBV29-1 and TRBJ1-1; no clear D gene. The germline V gene encodes CDR1 SQVTM and CDR2 ANQGSEA. The CDR3 runs 12 residues. CDR3 coding DNA: TGCAGCGTAGCCAACTTGAACACTGAAGCTTCCTTT. Translated, it gives CSVANLNTEASF.

The sample holds many counts of this clonotype. V usage is TRBV15 and J usage is TRBJ2-3; no clear D. Looked up from germline, CDR1 is LNHNV and CDR2 is YYDKDF (reference sequence). This CDR3 has 13 amino acids. V lost 0 bases, J lost 3 bases, and 4 bases lay in between. The CDR3 nucleotides are TGTGCCACCAGCAGAGAGAGGACAGATACGCAGTATTTT. Translation: CATSRERTDTQYF.

This clonotype was observed many times. The J gene is TRBJ1-3, the V gene TRBV27; D is ambiguous. The CDR3 totals 13 residues. Germline V lookup: CDR1 MNHEY, CDR2 SMNVEV (reference sequence). The V end was cut by 8 bases, the J end by 0 bases, with 8 bases between. The CDR3 coding sequence is TGTGCCAGCGGTGACACCTCTGGAAACACCATATATTTT. It codes for CASGDTSGNTIYF.